This TCR beta chain was recovered during a study of beta chain features in type 1 diabetes. Study context: Over all samples combined, some 110 million sorted cells were examined.

Germline lookup yields CDR1 ENHRY and CDR2 SYGVKD. This CDR3 region has 15 residues. V was shortened by 2 bases and J by 1 base, with 8 bases between the two germline ends. As regards this clone: The antigen remains undetermined.

Study outcomes and limitations: Among all four CD4+ subsets, Type 1 diabetes patients had TCRB CDR3s that were moderately but significantly shorter.

The isolated RNA, all of it, was reverse transcribed, so expressed TCRB transcripts were what got sequenced. Profiled with immunoSEQ multiplex PCR; TCRdb holds only in-frame clones, not every one. Among approximately 730,000 clones listed, roughly 13% were seen once. Purity above 98% was achieved in all sorted populations. The sample taken for sequencing was naive CD4+ T cells from blood. The chain couples TRBV10-3 to TRBJ2-2; D may be TRBD1 (6 bases). The TCR was taken from a young man with type 1 diabetes. Here the CDR3 reads CAISEGQQNTGELFF. DNA for the CDR3: TGTGCCATCAGTGAGGGACAGCAGAACACCGGGGAGCTGTTTTTT.